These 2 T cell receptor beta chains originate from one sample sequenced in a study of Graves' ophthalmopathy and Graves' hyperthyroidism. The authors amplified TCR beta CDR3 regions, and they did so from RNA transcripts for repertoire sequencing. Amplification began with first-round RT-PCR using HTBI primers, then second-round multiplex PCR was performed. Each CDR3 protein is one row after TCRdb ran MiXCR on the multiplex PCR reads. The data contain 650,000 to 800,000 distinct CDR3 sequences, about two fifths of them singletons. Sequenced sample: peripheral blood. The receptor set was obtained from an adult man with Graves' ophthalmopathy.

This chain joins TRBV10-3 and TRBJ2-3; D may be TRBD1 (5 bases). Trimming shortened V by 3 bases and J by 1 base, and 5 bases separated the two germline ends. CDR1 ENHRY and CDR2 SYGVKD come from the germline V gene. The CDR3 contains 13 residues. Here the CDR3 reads CAISEGGTDTQYF. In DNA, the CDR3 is TGTGCCATCAGTGAAGGGGGCACAGATACGCAGTATTTT.

The CDR3: CASSYGLGQGAEETQYF. In DNA, the CDR3 is TGTGCCAGCAGTTACGGATTGGGACAGGGGGCCGAAGAGACCCAGTACTTC. This chain joins TRBV6-5 and TRBJ2-5; TRBD1 agrees at 12 bases. V lost 2 bases and J lost 3; bases outside the gene matches: 7. Germline lookup yields CDR1 MNHEY and CDR2 SVGAGI. The CDR3 contains 17 residues.